This T cell receptor (beta chain) appears in the sequencing data of a study of CD8 T cells in ankylosing spondylitis. Study-level results: Some of these motif variants have turned up before, in reports on reactive arthritis synovial fluid and blood. Reported data indicate significant enrichment of disease-linked clones within matched ankylosing spondylitis synovial fluid.

A quantitative 5'-RACE method, one with molecular barcodes, was used to make TCR beta libraries. TCRdb fed the 5' RACE reads into MiXCR, producing one record per CDR3 protein. This sample carries under 200,000 distinct CDR3 sequences, 10% to 15% of them seen once, and the ten largest clones take approximately 10%. The CDR3 covers 13 residues. Trimming removed 4 bases at V and 5 bases at J, with 9 bases between. Germline V CDR1 and CDR2: MGHRA, YSYEKL. This clonotype was seen only a few times. Antigen: not known. Sample: blood, either unsorted or a sorted T cell fraction (not recorded which). The rearrangement joins TRBV4-1 to TRBJ2-1; D perhaps matches TRBD2 (6 bases). The sequence was obtained from a female donor with ankylosing spondylitis or in good health (not recorded which). The CDR3 protein is CASSPGGNNEQFF. Written as DNA, the CDR3 is TGCGCCAGCAGCCCCGGGGGAAACAATGAGCAGTTCTTC.